This T cell receptor beta chain comes out of a study of blood T cell repertoires in COVID-19. Clones were sequenced by immunoSEQ multiplex PCR, and TCRdb holds only the in-frame ones, with some missing. The table has fewer than 450,000 clones, 90% seen once; the top ten hold more than 0.55%. This CDR3 has 15 amino acids. After removal of 3 bases from V and 4 bases from J, the junction contained 4 bases not matched to a gene. Per the germline V gene, CDR1 is SGHKS and CDR2 is YYEKEE (reference sequence). The receptor comes from a man between 18 and 29 years old who had recovered from COVID-19. The genes are TRBV5-5 and TRBJ1-3, with 10 nucleotides matching TRBD1. The specimen was PBMCs or T cells enriched from blood (not recorded which). The CDR3 DNA sequence: TGTGCCAGCAGCTGGGGGACAGGGGTGGGAAACACCATATATTTT. This encodes CASSWGTGVGNTIYF. Complete variable domain (other parts from reference TRBV5-5 and TRBJ1-3): DAGVTQSPTHLIKTRGQQVTLRCSPISGHKSVSWYQQVLGQGPQFIFQYYEKEERGRGNFPDRFSARQFPNYSSELNVNALLLGDSALYLCASSWGTGVGNTIYFGEGSWLTVV.